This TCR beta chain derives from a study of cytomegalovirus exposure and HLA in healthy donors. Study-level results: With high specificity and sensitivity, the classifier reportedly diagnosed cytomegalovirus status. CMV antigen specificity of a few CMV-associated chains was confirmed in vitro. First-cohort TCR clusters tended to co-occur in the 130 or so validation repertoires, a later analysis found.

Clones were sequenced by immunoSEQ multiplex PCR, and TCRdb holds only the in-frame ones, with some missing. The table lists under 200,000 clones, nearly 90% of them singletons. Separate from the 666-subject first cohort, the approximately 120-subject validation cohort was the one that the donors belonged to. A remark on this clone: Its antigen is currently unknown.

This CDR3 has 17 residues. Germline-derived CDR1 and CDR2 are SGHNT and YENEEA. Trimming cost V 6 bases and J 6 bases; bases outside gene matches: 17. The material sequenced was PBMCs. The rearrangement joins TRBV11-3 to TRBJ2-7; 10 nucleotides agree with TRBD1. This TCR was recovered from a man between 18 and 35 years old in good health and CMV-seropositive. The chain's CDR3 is CASSRIPGQGSAGEQYF. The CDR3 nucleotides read TGTGCCAGCAGTCGAATCCCGGGACAGGGGTCCGCTGGCGAGCAGTACTTC.